This TCR beta chain derives from a study of blood T cell repertoires in COVID-19. Produced via immunoSEQ multiplex PCR; TCRdb's table is partial and in-frame only. The sample carries 220,000 or so clones, roughly 86% recorded once. Germline V lookup: CDR1 MGHRA, CDR2 YSYEKL. V lost 6 bases and J lost 7; bases outside the gene matches: 13. The CDR3 has 17 amino acids. Participant ages covered about 18 to 95 years across 20 to 30 US areas. What the recovered Cohort 3 donors had was two negative PCRs, clearance, or symptom resolution. The clonotype originates from a woman aged 45-65 years who had recovered from COVID-19. This chain links TRBV4-1 with TRBJ1-5, with 12 bases fitting TRBD1. Sequenced: PBMCs or T cells enriched from blood (not recorded which). In DNA form, the CDR3 reads TGCGCCAGCAGTTCCCTTCCCGGGACAGGGGGCAGCCAGCCCCAGCATTTT. This encodes CASSSLPGTGGSQPQHF.